The T cell receptor (beta chain) under discussion was sequenced for a study of blood T cell repertoires in COVID-19. Profiling relied on immunoSEQ multiplex PCR, and the TCRdb table lists in-frame clones only, not all of them. The top ten clones hold over 2% of a sample with hundreds of thousands of clones, over 75% of them seen once. CDR1 is SGHKS, CDR2 YYEKEE, per germline (reference sequence). V was clipped by 4 bases and J by 5 bases; unmatched bases: 7. The CDR3 covers 16 residues. The sequencing input was PBMCs or T cells enriched from blood (not recorded which). The sequence was obtained from a woman under 30 who had recovered from COVID-19. The gene calls are TRBV5-5 and TRBJ1-6, with 9 positions matching TRBD1. The CDR3 DNA is TGTGCCAGCAGCCATTACCGGACAGGGGATAATTCACCCCTCCACTTT. Its protein is CASSHYRTGDNSPLHF. The entire variable domain, with the rest obtained from reference TRBV5-5 and TRBJ1-6, is as follows: DAGVTQSPTHLIKTRGQQVTLRCSPISGHKSVSWYQQVLGQGPQFIFQYYEKEERGRGNFPDRFSARQFPNYSSELNVNALLLGDSALYLCASSHYRTGDNSPLHFGNGTRLTVT.